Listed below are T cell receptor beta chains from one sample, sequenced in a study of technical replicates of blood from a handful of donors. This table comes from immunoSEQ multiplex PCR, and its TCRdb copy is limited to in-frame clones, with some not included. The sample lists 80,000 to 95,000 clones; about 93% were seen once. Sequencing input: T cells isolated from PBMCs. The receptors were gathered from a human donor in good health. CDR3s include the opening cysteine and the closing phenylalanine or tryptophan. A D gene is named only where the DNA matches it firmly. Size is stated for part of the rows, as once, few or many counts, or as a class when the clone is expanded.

CASSLDQQGNQPQHF TGTGCCAGCAGCTTAGATCAACAGGGGAATCAGCCCCAGCATTTT TRBJ1-5 once 15 TRBD1 TRBV11-2
CASSPPSGNEQFF TGTGCCAGCTCACCGCCTAGCGGCAATGAGCAGTTCTTC TRBJ2-1 NA 13 TRBD2 TRBV18
CASSPTDRVVYEQYF TGTGCCAGCAGCCCAACGGACAGGGTGGTGTACGAGCAGTACTTC TRBJ2-7 NA 15 TRBD1 TRBV5-8
CASRRRGPQEKLFF TGTGCCAGCAGGCGGAGGGGGCCCCAAGAAAAACTGTTTTTT TRBJ1-4 NA 14 TRBD1 TRBV5-6
CASRPGGAGETQYF TGTGCCAGCAGGCCGGGGGGGGCAGGGGAGACCCAGTACTTC TRBJ2-5 NA 14 TRBD2 TRBV6-1
CASSSFRDRDQPQHF TGTGCCAGCAGTTCTTTTAGGGACAGGGATCAGCCCCAGCATTTT TRBJ1-5 NA 15 TRBD1 TRBV28
CASSQQGAPQPQHF TGTGCCAGCAGTCAACAGGGGGCCCCTCAGCCCCAGCATTTT TRBJ1-5 NA 14 TRBD1 TRBV5-6
CASSWASGIPGELFF TGCGCCAGCAGCTGGGCTAGCGGGATCCCCGGGGAGCTGTTTTTT TRBJ2-2 NA 15 TRBD2 TRBV5-1
CASRAGLVSSYEQYF TGTGCCAGCAGAGCGGGACTAGTGAGTTCCTACGAGCAGTACTTC TRBJ2-7 once 15 TRBD2 TRBV2
CASSPRQGFDEQYF TGTGCCAGCAGCCCAAGACAGGGCTTTGACGAGCAGTACTTC TRBJ2-7 NA 14 TRBD1 TRBV7-9
CASRPSLQNYGYTF TGTGCCAGCAGACCTAGCCTGCAGAACTATGGCTACACCTTC TRBJ1-2 NA 14 NA TRBV6-1
CASSSTGTGGYEQYF TGTGCCAGCAGCTCCACCGGGACAGGGGGCTACGAGCAGTACTTC TRBJ2-7 once 15 TRBD1 TRBV6-1
CASSPLPSAGGGEAFF TGCGCCAGCAGCCCTCTACCCTCGGCGGGGGGCGGTGAAGCTTTCTTT TRBJ1-1 NA 16 NA TRBV5-1